Listed here are 14 T cell receptor beta chains from one sample, sequenced in a study of blood T cell repertoires in COVID-19. TCRdb's table, derived via immunoSEQ multiplex PCR, lists solely in-frame clones and lacks some. The table has roughly 240,000 clones, about 82% seen once. The sample taken for sequencing was PBMCs or T cells enriched from blood (not recorded which). All receptors come from a woman aged 45 to 65 who had recovered from COVID-19.

J is TRBJ2-7 and V is TRBV15, with D tentatively TRBD2 (5 bases). In germline, CDR1 is LNHNV, CDR2 YYDKDF (reference sequence). This CDR3 contains 16 residues. The V end lost 0 bases, the J end lost 3 bases, and 15 bases lay between the germline ends. The CDR3 DNA reads as TGTGCCACCAGCAGAGATATGGGTCTGGCGGGCTACGAGCAGTACTTC. Protein: CATSRDMGLAGYEQYF.

This clone was counted a single time. The chain employs TRBV4-3 and TRBJ2-4, with 12 bases identical to TRBD2. The V gene end was trimmed by 3 bases and the J gene end by 6 bases; junction bases not matched to a gene: 6. In germline, CDR1 is LGHNA, CDR2 YSLEER. CDR3 length: 16 amino acids. The DNA of the CDR3 is TGCGCCAGCAGCCAGAATCCGGGACTAGCGGGAAACATTCAGTACTTC. Protein product: CASSQNPGLAGNIQYF.

The chain is built from TRBV6-5 and TRBJ2-5, with D unclear. This CDR3 region has 12 residues. Per germline, CDR1 MNHEY and CDR2 SVGAGI. The ends were cut back, 9 bases at V and 2 bases at J, with 10 bases in the middle. DNA for the CDR3: TGTGCCAGTCGGGTTTTACAAGAGACCCAGTACTTC. Its protein product is CASRVLQETQYF.

The chain has TRBV7-9 and TRBJ1-2, with D possibly being TRBD1 (5 bases). The V end lost 8 bases, the J end lost 8 bases, and 12 bases lay between the germline ends. CDR1 is SEHNR and CDR2 is FQNEAQ in the germline V gene (reference sequence). The CDR3 has 11 amino acids. The DNA of the CDR3 is TGTGCCAGCTTATCGAACAGGGGCTACACCTTC. Translation gives CASLSNRGYTF.

J is TRBJ2-7 and V is TRBV2; D is perhaps TRBD2 (7 bases). From germline, CDR1 is SNHLY and CDR2 FYNNEI. Trimming took 6 bases from V and 3 from J, leaving 21 bases between them. The CDR3 covers 16 residues. CDR3 bases: TGTGCCAGCAGACCGCCGCGAGGGGAGGGGGTCTACGAGCAGTACTTC. This codes for CASRPPRGEGVYEQYF.

The chain links TRBV6-1 to TRBJ2-1, with 10 bases matching TRBD2. The CDR3 loop spans 15 amino acids. Per germline, CDR1 MNHNS and CDR2 SASEGT. The trim removed 2 bases at V and 8 bases at J, leaving 6 bases unmatched. CDR3 sequence: CASSEPGLALHEQFF. The CDR3 nucleotides read TGTGCCAGCAGTGAACCGGGACTAGCGTTACATGAGCAGTTCTTC.

The chain uses TRBV7-8 and TRBJ2-1; the D gene is possibly TRBD2 (5 bases). This CDR3 has 12 residues. Between the trimmed V and J ends, which lost 1 base and 9 bases, there was a span of 7 bases. CDR1 and CDR2 (germline): SGHVS, FQNEAQ. As DNA, the CDR3 is TGTGCCAGCAGCTTAGGTCGGGGTGAGCAGTTCTTC. This encodes CASSLGRGEQFF.

The V gene is TRBV7-9, the J gene TRBJ1-1; D may be TRBD1 (6 bases). CDR3 length equals 13 residues. Trimming stripped 7 bases from V and 1 base from J, with 10 bases between. Germline CDR1 and CDR2: SEHNR and FQNEAQ (reference sequence). The CDR3 loop is CASNPTGNTEAFF. For the CDR3, the DNA is TGTGCCAGCAACCCGACAGGGAACACTGAAGCTTTCTTT.

The chain recombines TRBV7-2 with TRBJ1-2, with D tentatively TRBD1 (5 bases). The V end was cut by 1 base, the J end by 5 bases, with 11 bases between. The germline CDR1 and CDR2 sequences are SGHTA and FQGNSA. The length of the CDR3 is 14 residues. DNA of the CDR3: TGTGCCAGCAGCTTAGAGGCAGGGCGGTATGGCTACACCTTC. The encoded protein is CASSLEAGRYGYTF.

This chain connects TRBV15 to TRBJ2-1, with D perhaps TRBD2 (5 bases). This CDR3 is 13 amino acids long. The germline V gene has CDR1 LNHNV and CDR2 YYDKDF (reference sequence). Trimming cost V 3 bases and J 6 bases, with 9 bases left between them. DNA of the CDR3: TGTGCCACCAGCAGTGGCCGGGGCAATGAGCAGTTCTTC. It yields the protein CATSSGRGNEQFF.

The chain has TRBV2 and TRBJ2-7; 7 nucleotides line up with TRBD1. With 3 bases clipped from V and 1 base from J, the junction kept 12 bases outside the gene matches. CDR1 and CDR2 from the germline V gene are SNHLY and FYNNEI. This CDR3 has 17 residues. This CDR3 is CASSDEKGWTGSYEQYF. Here the CDR3 DNA reads TGTGCCAGCAGTGACGAGAAAGGTTGGACAGGATCCTACGAGCAGTACTTC.

The rearrangement uses TRBV5-3 and TRBJ2-7; D possibly corresponds to TRBD2 (5 bases). TRBV5-3 is flagged as an ORF with uncertain function. The ends were cut back, 4 bases at V and 9 bases at J, with 17 bases in the middle. The CDR3 has 13 amino acids. The DNA for the CDR3 is TGTGCCAGAAGCACCCCGGAGGTACCTGGGCAGTACTTC. It specifies CARSTPEVPGQYF.

The rearrangement links TRBV6-2 or TRBV6-3 to TRBJ1-2, with 7 bases matching TRBD1. Germline V lookup: CDR1 MNHEY, CDR2 SVGEGT. The CDR3 has 18 residues. V dropped 5 bases and J dropped 0; count of bases not matched to a gene: 15. The CDR3 spells CASSGRQGILNSNYGYTF. The CDR3 region has the DNA TGTGCCAGCAGTGGGCGACAGGGAATTTTAAACTCTAACTATGGCTACACCTTC.

V gene TRBV25-1 combines with J gene TRBJ2-3, with 8 nucleotides matching TRBD2. This CDR3 comprises 17 residues. CDR1 and CDR2 from the germline V gene are MGHDK and SYGVNS. With V trimmed by 7 bases and J by 4 bases, 16 bases remained unmatched. CDR3 protein: CASTDASGLAFPDTQYF. The CDR3 nucleotides read TGTGCCAGCACCGACGCCTCCGGACTAGCATTTCCAGATACGCAGTATTTT.